This T cell receptor (beta chain) is drawn from a study of CD8 T cells in Susac syndrome. When the RNA was reverse transcribed, random hexamers were used with an input of roughly 0.45 to 1 ug. Across 54 Vbeta and 13 Jbeta, immunoSEQ multiplex PCR amplified TCR beta CDR3. TCRdb fed the immunoSEQ multiplex PCR reads into MiXCR, producing one record per CDR3 protein. This sample has approximately 68,000 distinct CDR3 sequences, with around 96% found just once. TCR beta sequences were obtained from blood CD8+ and CD4+ T cells. The multiple sclerosis controls were treatment-naive patients, and their relapsing-remitting disease was stable or active. TEMRA cells were enriched by FACS, while CD8+ and CD4+ T cells were obtained through a negative isolation that was performed magnetically. In germline, CDR1 is SGHDN, CDR2 FVKESK. The CDR3 contains 17 residues. Trimming removed 0 bases from V and 1 base from J; junction bases left unmatched: 4.

The TCR sequence derives from a human donor with multiple sclerosis. The rearrangement uses TRBV14 and TRBJ2-3, with 10 bases identical to TRBD2. Material: CD8+ T cells from PBMCs. CDR3 nucleotides: TGTGCCAGCAGCCAAGAAGAGCTAGCGGGAGGCACAGATACGCAGTATTTT. Its protein is CASSQEELAGGTDTQYF.